Listed below are T cell receptor beta chains from one sample, sequenced in a study of blood T cell repertoires in COVID-19. Measured with immunoSEQ multiplex PCR; TCRdb has only the in-frame clones, and not every one. The table records some 270,000 clones, 75% to 90% of them present only once. Sequencing used PBMCs or T cells enriched from blood (not recorded which). All receptors derive from a woman in her thirties who had recovered from COVID-19. Each CDR3 is given with its conserved first and last residue. A D gene is named only where the DNA matches it firmly. A clone size is listed for some rows: how often the clone was seen (once, few, many), or a class if it is expanded.

v_gene	j_gene	abundance	d_gene	CDR3aa	CDR3nt
TRBV19	TRBJ1-5	-	TRBD1	CASSVTPPGGQPQHF	TGTGCCAGTAGTGTCACCCCCCCAGGGGGTCAGCCCCAGCATTTT
TRBV5-5	TRBJ2-7	-	TRBD2	CASSLATSGYEQYF	TGTGCCAGCAGCTTAGCGACTAGCGGCTACGAGCAGTACTTC
TRBV13	TRBJ1-1	-	TRBD1	CASSARDRVSNTEAFF	TGTGCCAGCAGCGCCCGGGACAGGGTTTCGAACACTGAAGCTTTCTTT
TRBV3-1/TRBV3-2	TRBJ2-1	-	TRBD2	CASSQAKGLGLNEQFF	TGTGCCAGCAGCCAAGCCAAGGGACTAGGCCTCAATGAGCAGTTCTTC
TRBV5-6	TRBJ2-7	-	TRBD2	CASSFASGSYEQYF	TGTGCCAGCAGCTTTGCTAGCGGGAGTTACGAGCAGTACTTC
TRBV6-5	TRBJ1-2	-	TRBD1	CASSYSIRGLDGYTF	TGTGCCAGCAGTTACTCGATAAGGGGGCTGGATGGCTACACCTTC
TRBV7-9	TRBJ1-4	-	TRBD1	CASRPDRGVTNEKLFF	TGTGCCAGCAGGCCCGACAGGGGGGTTACTAATGAAAAACTGTTTTTT
TRBV5-1	TRBJ2-1	once	-	CASSLSGSYNEQFF	TGCGCCAGCAGCTTGAGCGGTTCCTACAATGAGCAGTTCTTC
TRBV2	TRBJ1-1	-	-	CASSVREMNTEAFF	TGTGCCAGCAGTGTCCGGGAGATGAACACTGAAGCTTTCTTT
TRBV6-5	TRBJ1-6	-	TRBD1	CASRGTGTGDRSLHF	TGTGCCAGCCGAGGGACCGGGACAGGGGATCGATCCCTCCACTTT
TRBV29-1	TRBJ2-7	-	-	CSVEGQSYEQYF	TGCAGCGTTGAGGGCCAGTCCTACGAGCAGTACTTC
TRBV5-6	TRBJ2-1	-	TRBD1	CASSLDRDDEQFF	TGTGCCAGCAGCCTCGACAGGGACGATGAGCAGTTCTTC
TRBV19	TRBJ2-7	-	TRBD1	CASSSPGQGLHEQYF	TGTGCCAGTAGTTCTCCGGGACAGGGGCTCCACGAGCAGTACTTC
TRBV5-6	TRBJ1-1	many	TRBD1	CASSQDRGASTEAFF	TGTGCCAGCAGCCAGGACAGGGGTGCTTCCACTGAAGCTTTCTTT
TRBV7-8	TRBJ2-3	once	-	CASSPSRGVITDTQYF	TGTGCCAGCAGCCCCTCCAGAGGAGTTATAACAGATACGCAGTATTTT
TRBV7-3	TRBJ2-7	-	TRBD1	CASSLGTGGLSSYEQYF	TGTGCCAGCAGCCTGGGGACAGGGGGCTTGAGCTCCTACGAGCAGTACTTC
TRBV10-2	TRBJ2-1	-	TRBD2	CASSPSGRSDNEQFF	TGCGCCAGCAGCCCGAGCGGGAGATCGGACAATGAGCAGTTCTTC
TRBV5-1	TRBJ1-1	-	-	CASSLAGSENTEAFF	TGCGCCAGCAGCTTGGCAGGGTCTGAGAACACTGAAGCTTTCTTT